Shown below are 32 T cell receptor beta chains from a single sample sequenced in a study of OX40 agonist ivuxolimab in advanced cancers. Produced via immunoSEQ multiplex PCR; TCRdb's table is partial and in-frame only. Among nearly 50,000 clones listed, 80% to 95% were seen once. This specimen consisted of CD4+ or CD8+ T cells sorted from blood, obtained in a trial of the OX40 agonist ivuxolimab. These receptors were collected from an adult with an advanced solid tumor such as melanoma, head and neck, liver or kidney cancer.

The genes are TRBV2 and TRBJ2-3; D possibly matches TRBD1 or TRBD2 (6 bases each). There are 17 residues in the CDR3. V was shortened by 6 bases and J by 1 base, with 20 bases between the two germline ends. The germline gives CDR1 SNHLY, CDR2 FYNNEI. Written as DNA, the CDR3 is TGTGCCAGCAGGGGGGGCGGGCCCCTCTCCCGCACAGATACGCAGTATTTT. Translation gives CASRGGGPLSRTDTQYF.

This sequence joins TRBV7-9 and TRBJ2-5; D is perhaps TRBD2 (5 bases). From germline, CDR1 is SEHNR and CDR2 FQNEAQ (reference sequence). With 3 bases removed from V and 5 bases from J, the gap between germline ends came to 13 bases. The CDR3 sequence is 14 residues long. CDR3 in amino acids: CASSFVRAGETQYF. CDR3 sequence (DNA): TGTGCCAGCAGCTTCGTGAGGGCTGGGGAGACCCAGTACTTC.

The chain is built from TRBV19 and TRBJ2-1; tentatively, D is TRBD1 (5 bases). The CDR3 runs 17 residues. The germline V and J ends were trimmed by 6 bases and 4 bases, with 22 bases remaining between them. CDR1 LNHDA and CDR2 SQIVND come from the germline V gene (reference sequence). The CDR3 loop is CASRALGPDTEYNEQFF. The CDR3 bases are TGTGCCAGTAGAGCCTTAGGGCCGGACACCGAATACAATGAGCAGTTCTTC.

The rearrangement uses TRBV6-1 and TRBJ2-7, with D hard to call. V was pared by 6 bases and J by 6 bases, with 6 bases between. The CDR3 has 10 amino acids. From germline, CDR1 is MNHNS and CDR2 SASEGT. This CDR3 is CASRNPEQYF. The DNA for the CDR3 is TGTGCCAGCAGAAATCCCGAGCAGTACTTC.

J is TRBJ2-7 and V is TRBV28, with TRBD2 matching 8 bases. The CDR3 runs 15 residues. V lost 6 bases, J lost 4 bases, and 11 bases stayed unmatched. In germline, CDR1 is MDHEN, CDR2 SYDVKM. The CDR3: CASSLGAGRGYEQYV. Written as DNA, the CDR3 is TGTGCCAGCAGCTTGGGGGCCGGGAGGGGTTACGAGCAGTACGTC.

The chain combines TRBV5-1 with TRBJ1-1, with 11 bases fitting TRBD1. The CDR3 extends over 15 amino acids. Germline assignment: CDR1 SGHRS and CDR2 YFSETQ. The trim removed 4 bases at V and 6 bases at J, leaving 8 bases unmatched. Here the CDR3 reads CASSRGTGGLPEAFF. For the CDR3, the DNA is TGCGCCAGCAGCCGCGGGACAGGGGGTTTGCCTGAAGCTTTCTTT.

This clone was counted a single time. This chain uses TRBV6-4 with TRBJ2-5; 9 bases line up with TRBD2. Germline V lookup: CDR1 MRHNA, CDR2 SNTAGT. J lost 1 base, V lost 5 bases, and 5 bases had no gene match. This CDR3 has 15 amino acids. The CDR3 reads CASSMSGGTQETQYF. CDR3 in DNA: TGTGCCAGCAGTATGAGCGGGGGGACCCAAGAGACCCAGTACTTC.

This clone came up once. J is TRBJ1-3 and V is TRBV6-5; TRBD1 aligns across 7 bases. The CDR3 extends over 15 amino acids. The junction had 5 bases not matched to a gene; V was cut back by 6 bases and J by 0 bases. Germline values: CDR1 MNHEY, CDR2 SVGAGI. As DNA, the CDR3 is TGTGCCAGCAGCGACAGGGTTTACTCTGGAAACACCATATATTTT. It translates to CASSDRVYSGNTIYF.

The CDR3 sequence: CASSSFAGPSYGYTF. The CDR3 region has the DNA TGTGCCAGCAGCTCCTTTGCGGGCCCGTCGTATGGCTACACCTTC. The rearrangement joins TRBV7-2 to TRBJ1-2; no definite D call. Germline V gene data show CDR1 as SGHTA and CDR2 as FQGNSA. The CDR3 loop spans 15 amino acids. Trimming cost V 4 bases and J 5 bases, with 17 bases left between them.

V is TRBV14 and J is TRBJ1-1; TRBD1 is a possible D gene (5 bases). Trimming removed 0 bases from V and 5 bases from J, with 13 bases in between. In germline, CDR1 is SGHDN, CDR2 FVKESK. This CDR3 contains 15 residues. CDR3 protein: CASSQDRAGYTEAFF. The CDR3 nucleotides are TGTGCCAGCAGCCAAGACAGGGCGGGTTATACTGAAGCTTTCTTT.

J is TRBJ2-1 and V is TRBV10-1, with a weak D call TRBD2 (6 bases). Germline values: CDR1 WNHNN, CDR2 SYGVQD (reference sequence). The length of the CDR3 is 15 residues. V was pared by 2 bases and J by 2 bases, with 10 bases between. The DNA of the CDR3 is TGCGCCAGCAGTGAGAACGGGGAGGCCTACAATGAGCAGTTCTTC. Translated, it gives CASSENGEAYNEQFF.

The CDR3 coding sequence is TGTGCCAGCAGCCCCCCCGGAGCTAATGAAAAACTGTTTTTT. Translated, it gives CASSPPGANEKLFF. The V call is TRBV7-9, the J call TRBJ1-4; no clear D gene. This CDR3 has 14 amino acids. Trimming left V 5 bases short and J 3 bases short, with 10 bases between. CDR1 and CDR2 (germline): SEHNR, FQNEAQ (reference sequence).

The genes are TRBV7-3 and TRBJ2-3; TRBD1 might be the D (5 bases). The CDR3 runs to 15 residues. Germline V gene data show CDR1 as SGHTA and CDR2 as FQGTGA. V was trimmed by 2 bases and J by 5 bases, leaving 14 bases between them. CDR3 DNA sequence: TGTGCCAGCAGCTTAGTTGGGGCCCCAGGAGATACGCAGTATTTT. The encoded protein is CASSLVGAPGDTQYF.

The CDR3 DNA sequence: TGTGCCAGCAGCCATCGGACTAGCGGGGGGGACTACGAGCAGTACTTC. Translation gives CASSHRTSGGDYEQYF. This chain connects TRBV7-9 to TRBJ2-7; 15 nucleotides agree with TRBD2. The CDR3 spans 16 residues. Germline loops: CDR1 SEHNR, CDR2 FQNEAQ (reference sequence). Trimming cost V 5 bases and J 3 bases; bases outside gene matches: 5.

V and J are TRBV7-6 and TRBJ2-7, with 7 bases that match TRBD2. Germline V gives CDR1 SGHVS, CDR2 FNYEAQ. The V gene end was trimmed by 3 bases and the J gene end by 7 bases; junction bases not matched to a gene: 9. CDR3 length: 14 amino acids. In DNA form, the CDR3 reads TGTGCCAGCAGCTTGGCTGGCGGGGGAGGTGAGCAGTACGTC. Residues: CASSLAGGGGEQYV.

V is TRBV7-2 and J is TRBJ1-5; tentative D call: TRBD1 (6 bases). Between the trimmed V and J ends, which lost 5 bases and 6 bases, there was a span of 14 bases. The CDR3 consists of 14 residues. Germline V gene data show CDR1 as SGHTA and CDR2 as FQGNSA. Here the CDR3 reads CASSKLGGGQPQHF. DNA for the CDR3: TGTGCCAGCAGCAAACTGGGGGGCGGTCAGCCCCAGCATTTT.

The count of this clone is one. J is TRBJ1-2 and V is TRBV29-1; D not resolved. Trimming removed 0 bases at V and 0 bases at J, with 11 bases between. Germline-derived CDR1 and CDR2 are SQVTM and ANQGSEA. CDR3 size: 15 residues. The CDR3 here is CSVEDRRLSNYGYTF. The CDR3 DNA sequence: TGCAGCGTTGAAGATCGAAGGCTATCTAACTATGGCTACACCTTC.

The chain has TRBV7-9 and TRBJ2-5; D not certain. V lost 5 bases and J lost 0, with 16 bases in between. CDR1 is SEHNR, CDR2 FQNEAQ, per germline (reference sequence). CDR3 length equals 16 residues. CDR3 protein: CASSVYRAQDQETQYF. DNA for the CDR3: TGTGCCAGCAGCGTCTACCGGGCCCAGGACCAAGAGACCCAGTACTTC.

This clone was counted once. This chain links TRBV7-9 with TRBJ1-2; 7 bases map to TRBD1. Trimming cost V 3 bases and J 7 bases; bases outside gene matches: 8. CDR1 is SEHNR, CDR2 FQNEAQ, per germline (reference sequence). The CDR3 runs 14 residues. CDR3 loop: CASSFPSGTAGYTF. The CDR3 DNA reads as TGTGCCAGCAGCTTCCCCTCCGGGACAGCTGGCTACACCTTC.

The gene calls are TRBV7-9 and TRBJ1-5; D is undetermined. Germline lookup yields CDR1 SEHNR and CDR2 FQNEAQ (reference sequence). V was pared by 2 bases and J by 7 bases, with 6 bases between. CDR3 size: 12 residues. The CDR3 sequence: CASSLSWQPQHF. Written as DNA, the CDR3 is TGTGCCAGCAGCTTAAGTTGGCAGCCCCAGCATTTT.

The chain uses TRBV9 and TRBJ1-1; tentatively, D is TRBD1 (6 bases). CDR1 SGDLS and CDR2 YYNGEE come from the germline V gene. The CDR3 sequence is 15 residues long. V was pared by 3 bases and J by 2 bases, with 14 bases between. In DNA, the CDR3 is TGTGCCAGCAGCGCACAGGGTGTGTCCAACACTGAAGCTTTCTTT. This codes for CASSAQGVSNTEAFF.

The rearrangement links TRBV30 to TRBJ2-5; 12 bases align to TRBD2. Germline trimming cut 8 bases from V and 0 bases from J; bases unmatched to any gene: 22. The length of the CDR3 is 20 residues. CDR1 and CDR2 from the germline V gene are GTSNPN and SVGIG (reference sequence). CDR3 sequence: CAHKPTAALAGGGDQETQYF. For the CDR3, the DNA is TGTGCCCATAAACCGACGGCTGCACTAGCGGGGGGAGGGGACCAAGAGACCCAGTACTTC.

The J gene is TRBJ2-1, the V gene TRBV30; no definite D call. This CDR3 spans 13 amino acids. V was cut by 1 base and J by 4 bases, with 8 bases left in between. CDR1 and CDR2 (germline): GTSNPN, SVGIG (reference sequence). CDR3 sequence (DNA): TGTGCCTGGAGTGCCGGGCCATACAATGAGCAGTTCTTC. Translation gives CAWSAGPYNEQFF.

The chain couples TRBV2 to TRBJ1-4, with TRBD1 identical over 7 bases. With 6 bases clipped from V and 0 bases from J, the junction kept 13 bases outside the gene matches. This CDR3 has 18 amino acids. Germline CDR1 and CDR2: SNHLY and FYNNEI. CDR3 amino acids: CASRTGYSYRPTNEKLFF. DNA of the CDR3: TGTGCCAGCAGGACAGGGTACAGCTATCGTCCAACTAATGAAAAACTGTTTTTT.

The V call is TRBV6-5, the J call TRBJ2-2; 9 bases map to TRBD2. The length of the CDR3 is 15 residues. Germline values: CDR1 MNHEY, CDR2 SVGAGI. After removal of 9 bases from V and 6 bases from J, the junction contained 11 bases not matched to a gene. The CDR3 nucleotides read TGTGCCAGTGGGCCTTTGGCGGGGGGGTCCGGGGAGCTGTTTTTT. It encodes CASGPLAGGSGELFF.

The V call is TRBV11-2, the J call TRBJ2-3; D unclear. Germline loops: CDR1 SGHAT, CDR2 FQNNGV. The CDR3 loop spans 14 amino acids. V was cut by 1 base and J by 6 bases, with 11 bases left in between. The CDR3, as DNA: TGTGCCAGCAGCTTAGCGGTTACTCGGGATACGCAGTATTTT. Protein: CASSLAVTRDTQYF.

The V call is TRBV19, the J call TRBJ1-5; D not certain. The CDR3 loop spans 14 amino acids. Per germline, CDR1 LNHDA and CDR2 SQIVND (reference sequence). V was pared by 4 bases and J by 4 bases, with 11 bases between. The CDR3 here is CASSTHIGNQPQHF. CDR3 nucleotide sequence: TGTGCCAGTAGTACCCATATAGGAAATCAGCCCCAGCATTTT.

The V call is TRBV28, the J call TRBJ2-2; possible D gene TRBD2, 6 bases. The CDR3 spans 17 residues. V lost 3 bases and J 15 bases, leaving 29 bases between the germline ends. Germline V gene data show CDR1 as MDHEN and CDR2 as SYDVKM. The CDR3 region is CASSFVEGGTGLAALFF. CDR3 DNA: TGTGCCAGCAGTTTTGTTGAGGGAGGAACGGGATTGGCAGCCTTGTTTTTT. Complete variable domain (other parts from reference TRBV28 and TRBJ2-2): DVKVTQSSRYLVKRTGEKVFLECVQDMDHENMFWYRQDPGLGLRLIYFSYDVKMKEKGDIPEGYSVSREKKERFSLILESASTNQTSMYLCASSFVEGGTGLAALFFGEGSRLTVL.

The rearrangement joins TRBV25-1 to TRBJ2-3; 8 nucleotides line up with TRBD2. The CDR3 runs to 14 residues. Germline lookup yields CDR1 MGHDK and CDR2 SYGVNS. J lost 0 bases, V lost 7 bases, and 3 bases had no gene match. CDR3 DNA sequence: TGTGCCAGCACCCCGGGGGGGAGCACAGATACGCAGTATTTT. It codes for CASTPGGSTDTQYF.

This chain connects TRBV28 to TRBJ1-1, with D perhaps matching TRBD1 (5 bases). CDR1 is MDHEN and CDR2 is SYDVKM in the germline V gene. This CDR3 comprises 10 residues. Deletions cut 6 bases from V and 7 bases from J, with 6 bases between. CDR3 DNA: TGTGCCAGCAGAGGGGTTGAAGCTTTCTTT. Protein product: CASRGVEAFF.

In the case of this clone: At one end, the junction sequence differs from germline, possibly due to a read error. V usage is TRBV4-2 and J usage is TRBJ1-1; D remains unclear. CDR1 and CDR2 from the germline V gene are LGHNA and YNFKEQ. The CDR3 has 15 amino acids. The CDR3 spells CASSQEYDGNAEAFF. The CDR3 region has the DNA TGTGCCAGCAGCCAAGAATACGATGGGAACGCTGAAGCTTTCTTT.

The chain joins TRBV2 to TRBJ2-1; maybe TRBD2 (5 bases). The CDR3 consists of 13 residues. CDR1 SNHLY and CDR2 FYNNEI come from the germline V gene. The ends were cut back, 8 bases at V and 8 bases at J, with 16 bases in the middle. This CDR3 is CASPGISNDEQFF. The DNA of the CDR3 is TGTGCCAGCCCCGGGATTAGCAACGATGAGCAGTTCTTC.